This record concerns one T cell receptor (beta chain) sequence. The data were obtained in a study of CDR3 diversity in severe acne. TCRdb reprocessed the PCR reads via MiXCR and lists one record per CDR3 protein. The table lists more than 70,000 distinct CDR3 sequences, around 50% of them singletons. The trim removed 2 bases at V and 2 bases at J, leaving 5 bases unmatched. The CDR3 runs to 15 residues. Looked up from germline, CDR1 is DFQATT and CDR2 is SNEGSKA (reference sequence). The receptor was isolated from a male donor with severe acne vulgaris. J is TRBJ1-5 and V is TRBV20-1; 8 positions agree with TRBD1. Sequencing was done on a sample of blood. CDR3 loop: CSARSRGPGNQPQHF. Written as DNA, the CDR3 is TGCAGTGCTAGATCCAGGGGGCCGGGCAATCAGCCCCAGCATTTT.